The 3 T cell receptor beta chains in this list originate from one sample, sequenced in a study of molecular identifiers for immune sequencing clone quantification. Via MiXCR, TCRdb re-called the PCR reads, giving one row per CDR3 protein. The sample shows about 630,000 distinct CDR3 sequences, over 25% of them seen only once. The sequencing input was naive CD8+ T cells from blood, with Jurkat cell RNA spiked in. Subset: FACS-sorted CD8+CD4-CCR7+CD45RA+ naive T cells. These TCRs come from a human donor in good health. Some libraries in this study had Jurkat cell RNA spiked in.

In its sample, this clonotype was seen many times. The CDR3 spells CSAPDPRDSPYEQYF. The CDR3 region has the DNA TGCAGTGCCCCTGATCCCCGGGACAGTCCCTACGAGCAGTACTTC. V and J are TRBV20-1 and TRBJ2-7, with 7 bases identical to TRBD1. V was clipped by 6 bases and J by 2 bases; unmatched bases: 13. The germline V gene encodes CDR1 DFQATT and CDR2 SNEGSKA (reference sequence). The CDR3 sequence is 15 residues long.

The gene calls are TRBV6-2 or TRBV6-3 and TRBJ1-5; D unresolved. There are 14 residues in the CDR3. The germline gives CDR1 MNHEY, CDR2 SVGEGT. V was trimmed by 8 bases and J by 0 bases, leaving 11 bases between them. DNA of the CDR3: TGTGCCAGCGGACCGACTGGTAGCAATCAGCCCCAGCATTTT. Translation: CASGPTGSNQPQHF.

A word on this clonotype: A much larger clone sits a single nucleotide away, making a read error possible. The final CDR3 position lacks the conserved phenylalanine or tryptophan, pointing to a likely read error. J is TRBJ2-7 and V is TRBV19; no definite D call. V lost 3 bases to trimming and J lost 6 bases, with 12 bases between them. The CDR3 contains 13 residues. Germline CDR1 LNHDA, CDR2 SQIVND (reference sequence). The CDR3 reads CASSMGFSGEQYL. DNA for the CDR3: TGTGCCAGTAGTATGGGGTTTTCAGGCGAGCAGTACCTC.